The next 30 T cell receptor beta chains were all read from a single sample in a study of T cell clonality in common variable immunodeficiency. The protocol was immunoSEQ multiplex PCR, while the TCRdb copy is restricted to in-frame clones and leaves out a portion. This record lists tens of thousands of clones, none seen once only, and the top ten clones contain 4.5% to 5.5%. Specimen: peripheral blood mononuclear cells. The receptors were gathered from a person aged 18 to 70 in good health.

This clone was counted many times. With the read ending 3 residues before the CDR3 end, the germline J gene is used to fill in that end. V usage is TRBV7-2 and J usage is TRBJ2-7, with D perhaps TRBD2 (6 bases). The V end was cut by 6 bases, the J end by 2 bases, with 14 bases between. Germline V CDR1 and CDR2: SGHTA, FQGNSA. This CDR3 is 14 amino acids long. CDR3 DNA, as far as it was read: TGTGCCAGCAGGGCGGGATCCCAAGCCTACGAG. Its protein is CASRAGSQAYE. The whole CDR3 region reads CASRAGSQAYEQYF.

This clone was observed many times. The read ends 3 residues early relative to the CDR3; the germline J gene fills the gap. This sequence joins TRBV7-9 and TRBJ1-2, with 8 bases aligning to TRBD1. V trimming: 6 bases; J trimming: 1 base; junction bases outside the gene matches: 4. There are 14 residues in the CDR3. The germline gives CDR1 SEHNR, CDR2 FQNEAQ (reference sequence). The DNA read from the CDR3 is TGTGCCAGCAGTTTACAGGGGGTTAACTATGGC. This encodes CASSLQGVNYG. The full-length CDR3 reads as CASSLQGVNYGYTF. Full variable domain (outside the CDR3, taken from reference TRBV7-9 and TRBJ1-2): DTGVSQNPRHKITKRGQNVTFRCDPISEHNRLYWYRQTLGQGPEFLTYFQNEAQLEKSRLLSDRFSAERPKGSFSTLEIQRTEQGDSAMYLCASSLQGVNYGYTFGSGTRLTVV.

This clone was seen repeatedly, ten times or more. The CDR3 is cut off 3 residues early in the read; its end comes from the germline J gene. This chain uses TRBV5-1 with TRBJ2-5; 8 positions match TRBD1. The CDR3 has 14 amino acids. Germline V gene sequence: CDR1 SGHRS, CDR2 YFSETQ. After removal of 6 bases from V and 4 bases from J, the junction contained 8 bases not matched to a gene. CDR3 DNA, as far as it was read: TGCGCCAGCAAACCACGACAGGGGTTAGAGACC. This sequence encodes CASKPRQGLET. The whole CDR3 sequence reads CASKPRQGLETQYF.

This clone has a count of ten or more. The missing CDR3 end, 3 residues past where the read stops, is filled in from the germline J gene. This chain joins TRBV28 and TRBJ1-5; possibly TRBD1 for D (6 bases). The CDR3 length is 15 residues. Per germline, CDR1 MDHEN and CDR2 SYDVKM. V was clipped by 6 bases and J by 3 bases, with 15 bases between them. The DNA read from the CDR3 is TGTGCCAGCAGCCCTATCGGGACATTCAATCAGCCC. The encoded protein is CASSPIGTFNQP. In full, the CDR3 reads CASSPIGTFNQPQHF.

This clone was observed many times. The CDR3 DNA, read in part, is TGTGCCAGCAGCCTCGGCAGCAGGGTTGATGAAGATACG. Translated, it gives CASSLGSRVDEDT. The full CDR3 protein is CASSLGSRVDEDTQYF. This chain links TRBV13 with TRBJ2-3, with D perhaps matching TRBD1 (5 bases). From the germline J gene comes the end of the CDR3, since the read stops 3 residues before it. V lost 5 bases and J lost 5, with 20 bases in between. The CDR3 consists of 16 residues. CDR1 and CDR2 from the germline V gene are PRHDT and FYEKMQ (reference sequence).

This clone appeared many times. The read gets to within 3 residues of the CDR3 end, and the germline J gene fills in the rest. The gene calls are TRBV5-1 and TRBJ1-1, with TRBD1 as a possible D gene (5 bases). Germline loops: CDR1 SGHRS, CDR2 YFSETQ. Trimming stripped 3 bases from V and 0 bases from J, with 9 bases between. The CDR3 consists of 14 residues. The CDR3 reads CASSYGQMNTEAFF. The CDR3 DNA, read in part, is TGCGCCAGCAGCTATGGACAAATGAACACTGAA.

This clone was seen many times. Read coverage stops 3 residues before the CDR3 terminus; the germline J gene supplies the remainder. The chain carries TRBV20-1 and TRBJ2-1; TRBD1 is a possible D gene (5 bases). This CDR3 is 12 amino acids long. Germline V gene lookup returns CDR1 DFQATT and CDR2 SNEGSKA (reference sequence). The CDR3: CRIRVPYNEQFF. CDR3 DNA, as far as it was read: TGCAGGATCAGGGTACCATACAATGAG.

This clone was recorded many times. The CDR3 end lies 3 residues beyond the end of the read and is filled in from the germline J gene. The chain employs TRBV7-9 and TRBJ2-7; no definite D call. Germline values: CDR1 SEHNR, CDR2 FQNEAQ (reference sequence). CDR3 length: 13 amino acids. Deletions cut 4 bases from V and 2 bases from J, with 9 bases between. CDR3 protein: CASSSPGAYEQYF. The covered CDR3 bases are TGTGCCAGCAGCTCCCCAGGAGCCTACGAG.

This clone was seen at least ten times. The read halts 3 residues ahead of the CDR3 end, with the missing end drawn from the germline J gene. The chain is built from TRBV5-4 and TRBJ2-7, with 11 bases fitting TRBD1. The CDR3 length is 16 residues. Germline V gene sequence: CDR1 SGHNT, CDR2 YYREEE (reference sequence). With V trimmed by 3 bases and J by 3 bases, 8 bases remained unmatched. CDR3 amino acids: CASSWGQGGPNYEQYF. CDR3 DNA (partial): TGTGCCAGCAGCTGGGGACAGGGGGGCCCTAACTACGAG.

This clone was seen ten or more times. The CDR3 is cut off 3 residues early in the read; its end comes from the germline J gene. The gene calls are TRBV5-1 and TRBJ1-2; unclear D gene. The germline V gene encodes CDR1 SGHRS and CDR2 YFSETQ. The ends were cut back, 3 bases at V and 0 bases at J, with 12 bases in the middle. The CDR3 has 15 amino acids. The sequenced part of the CDR3 DNA is TGCGCCAGCAGCTCCGGAGATCTAGCTAACTATGGC. It encodes CASSSGDLANYG. The entire CDR3 is CASSSGDLANYGYTF.

This clone was detected many times. CDR3 loop: CSARNRVQPQHF. The CDR3 bases that were read are TGCAGTGCTAGGAACAGGGTTCAGCCC. The genes are TRBV20-1 and TRBJ1-5, with TRBD1 as a possible D gene (6 bases). The read falls 3 residues short of the CDR3 end, and the missing part is taken from the germline J gene. V lost 3 bases to trimming and J lost 6 bases, with 9 bases between them. The CDR3 has 12 residues. Per germline, CDR1 DFQATT and CDR2 SNEGSKA (reference sequence).

Ten or more counts support this clone. The CDR3 is cut off 3 residues early in the read; its end comes from the germline J gene. The J gene is TRBJ2-3, the V gene TRBV19, with 8 bases identical to TRBD2. V gave up 5 bases and J gave up 1 base; unmatched junction bases: 5. CDR3 size: 15 residues. Germline assignment: CDR1 LNHDA and CDR2 SQIVND (reference sequence). CDR3 residues: CASSATSVGTDTQYF. CDR3 bases read: TGTGCCAGTAGTGCGACTAGCGTAGGCACAGATACG.

This clone was seen many times. The read ends 3 residues early relative to the CDR3; the germline J gene fills the gap. The rearrangement uses TRBV30 and TRBJ1-2, with TRBD1 matching over 7 bases. V gave up 3 bases and J gave up 0 bases; unmatched junction bases: 4. The CDR3 spans 14 residues. Germline CDR1 reads GTSNPN; CDR2 reads SVGIG (reference sequence). The CDR3 sequence is CAWRGTVTNYGYTF. The sequenced part of the CDR3 DNA is TGTGCCTGGAGGGGGACAGTGACTAACTATGGC.

This clone was observed at least ten times. The read falls 3 residues short of the CDR3 end, and the missing part is taken from the germline J gene. The J gene is TRBJ2-3, the V gene TRBV4-1; D is uncertain. The germline V and J ends were trimmed by 1 base and 5 bases, with 10 bases remaining between them. Germline-derived CDR1 and CDR2 are MGHRA and YSYEKL. The CDR3 sequence is 14 residues long. This CDR3 reads CASSQVPLGDTQYF. CDR3 DNA, as far as it was read: TGCGCCAGCAGCCAAGTGCCGCTAGGAGATACG.

This clone was seen a few times. The read comes to an end 3 residues before the CDR3 does, leaving the germline J gene to fill in the end. The J gene is TRBJ2-1, the V gene TRBV7-6, with a possible D match to TRBD2 (5 bases). The CDR3 totals 13 residues. Trimming took 6 bases from V and 9 from J, leaving 15 bases between them. Germline lookup yields CDR1 SGHVS and CDR2 FNYEAQ. The sequenced part of the CDR3 DNA is TGTGCCAGCAGGAGAGGAGGCCCGGGTGAG. Protein product: CASRRGGPGE. The CDR3, in full, reads CASRRGGPGEQFF.

This clone appeared many times. The read is 3 residues too short to cover the CDR3 end, so that end is filled in from the germline J gene. This chain connects TRBV19 to TRBJ2-1, with TRBD2 matching over 8 bases. The V and J ends lost 5 bases and 4 bases, in that order; junction bases with no gene match: 4. Germline V gene lookup returns CDR1 LNHDA and CDR2 SQIVND (reference sequence). The CDR3 covers 14 residues. The CDR3 bases that were read are TGTGCCAGTAGTCACGGGACTAGGTACAATGAG. Its translation is CASSHGTRYNE. The full CDR3 reads CASSHGTRYNEQFF.

A note on this clone: The read ends 3 residues before the CDR3 terminus; that terminus is restored from the germline J gene. V and J are TRBV5-3 and TRBJ2-1; possible D gene TRBD1, 7 bases. TRBV5-3 is labeled an ORF, and its function is uncertain. The V gene lost 5 bases and the J gene lost 9 bases, with 18 bases spanning the gap. This CDR3 comprises 14 residues. CDR3 region: CARRGGRGDREQFF. Incomplete CDR3 DNA: TGTGCCAGAAGGGGAGGCAGGGGGGACCGTGAG.

This clone was counted at least ten times. The CDR3 extends 3 residues past the end of the read, so its final part is completed from the germline J gene. The chain joins TRBV18 to TRBJ1-5; no firm D call. Trimming left V 4 bases short and J 2 bases short, with 9 bases between. From germline, CDR1 is KGHSH and CDR2 LQKENI. The length of the CDR3 is 14 residues. The sequenced part of the CDR3 DNA is TGTGCCAGCTCACGACAATCCGGCAATCAGCCC. Translating it yields CASSRQSGNQP. In full, the CDR3 reads CASSRQSGNQPQHF.

This clone was seen ten or more times. The CDR3 loop is CASSLGPGENSPLHF. The CDR3 DNA, read in part, is TGCGCCAGCAGCTTGGGGCCAGGAGAAAATTCACCC. This chain joins TRBV5-1 and TRBJ1-6; D unclear. The read is 3 residues too short to cover the CDR3 end, so that end is filled in from the germline J gene. Germline CDR1 is SGHRS and CDR2 is YFSETQ. CDR3 length: 15 residues. The V end lost 0 bases, the J end lost 7 bases, and 11 bases lay between the germline ends.

In this sample, this clone turned up many times. The CDR3 protein is CASSLITGTGWPEAFF. The covered CDR3 bases are TGTGCCAGCAGCTTAATCACTGGGACAGGGTGGCCTGAA. The rearrangement links TRBV28 to TRBJ1-1; 9 bases match TRBD1. The read stops 3 residues short of the end of the CDR3; the missing end is completed from the germline J gene. Losses at the gene ends were 6 bases for V and 6 bases for J; bases not matched to a gene: 14. CDR3 length: 16 amino acids. Per the germline V gene, CDR1 is MDHEN and CDR2 is SYDVKM. The variable domain in full, completed from reference TRBV28 and TRBJ1-1, reads DVKVTQSSRYLVKRTGEKVFLECVQDMDHENMFWYRQDPGLGLRLIYFSYDVKMKEKGDIPEGYSVSREKKERFSLILESASTNQTSMYLCASSLITGTGWPEAFFGQGTRLTVV.

This clone was counted at least ten times. The read halts 3 residues ahead of the CDR3 end, with the missing end drawn from the germline J gene. V usage is TRBV6-1 and J usage is TRBJ2-4, with a tentative D call TRBD1 (6 bases). The V and J ends lost 3 bases and 9 bases respectively, with 12 bases between them. This CDR3 is 13 amino acids long. Germline V CDR1 and CDR2: MNHNS, SASEGT. Incomplete CDR3 DNA: TGTGCCAGCAGTGACTGGGACAAGGGCATT. It translates to CASSDWDKGI. The entire CDR3 sequence reads CASSDWDKGIQYF.

This clone was recorded many times. The CDR3 goes on 3 residues after the read ends, and that part is filled in from the germline J gene. The genes are TRBV7-2 and TRBJ1-1; D ambiguous. The CDR3 covers 13 residues. CDR1 and CDR2 (germline): SGHTA, FQGNSA. The V and J ends lost 4 bases and 1 base respectively, with 7 bases between them. CDR3 DNA (partial): TGTGCCAGCAGCTCTCTTAGGAACACTGAA. This encodes CASSSLRNTE. The whole CDR3 is CASSSLRNTEAFF.

Many counts were recorded for this clone. Read sequence stops 3 residues before the CDR3 end, and the germline J gene provides the missing end. The chain employs TRBV7-8 and TRBJ2-7, with 14 bases lining up with TRBD2. CDR1 and CDR2 (germline): SGHVS, FQNEAQ. V gave up 8 bases and J gave up 2 bases; unmatched junction bases: 5. The CDR3 sequence is 15 residues long. This CDR3 reads CASFKTSGRAYEQYF. The DNA read from the CDR3 is TGTGCCAGCTTCAAGACTAGCGGGAGGGCCTACGAG.

The table lists this clone with many counts. Read data end 3 residues before the CDR3 end; the end is taken from the germline J gene. V usage is TRBV19 and J usage is TRBJ2-1; TRBD2 agrees at 8 bases. Germline V lookup: CDR1 LNHDA, CDR2 SQIVND (reference sequence). This CDR3 spans 14 amino acids. With 5 bases clipped from V and 6 bases from J, the junction kept 6 bases outside the gene matches. Partial CDR3 DNA: TGTGCCAGTAGTGAGAGCCGGGGGGGCAATGAG. Protein: CASSESRGGNE. The CDR3 as a whole reads CASSESRGGNEQFF.

Ten or more counts support this clone. The CDR3 end falls 3 residues outside the read, so it is completed with the germline J gene. The chain recombines TRBV4-1 with TRBJ2-5; D uncertain. CDR3 size: 15 residues. Per the germline V gene, CDR1 is MGHRA and CDR2 is YSYEKL. Trimming shortened V by 1 base and J by 5 bases, and 14 bases separated the two germline ends. The CDR3 loop is CASSQVRVGGETQYF. CDR3 DNA (partial): TGCGCCAGCAGCCAAGTCCGGGTTGGTGGGGAGACC.

In this sample, this clone turned up many times. The read terminates 3 residues before the CDR3 end, so the remaining end is supplied by the germline J gene. The rearrangement links TRBV20-1 to TRBJ1-4; D uncertain. V lost 3 bases and J 7 bases, leaving 9 bases between the germline ends. The germline gives CDR1 DFQATT, CDR2 SNEGSKA (reference sequence). The CDR3 loop spans 12 amino acids. The CDR3: CSASRGSEKLFF. CDR3 DNA, as far as it was read: TGCAGTGCTAGCAGAGGCAGTGAAAAA.

In this sample, this clone turned up many times. The read terminates 3 residues before the CDR3 end, so the remaining end is supplied by the germline J gene. This sequence joins TRBV20-1 and TRBJ1-1; D may be TRBD1 (5 bases). In germline, CDR1 is DFQATT, CDR2 SNEGSKA (reference sequence). The CDR3 sequence is 14 residues long. Trimming removed 5 bases from V and 2 bases from J, with 15 bases in between. Here the CDR3 reads CSAVFPGINTEAFF. The part of the CDR3 DNA that was read is TGCAGTGCTGTATTCCCAGGGATCAACACTGAA.

The sample holds many counts of this clone. The CDR3 extends 3 residues past the end of the read, so its final part is completed from the germline J gene. The V gene is TRBV19, the J gene TRBJ2-3; D not resolved. The CDR3 spans 15 residues. The germline V gene has CDR1 LNHDA and CDR2 SQIVND (reference sequence). Trimming stripped 5 bases from V and 0 bases from J, with 12 bases between. The covered CDR3 bases are TGTGCCAGTAGTTGGCAGTCCTCTAGCACAGATACG. Its translation: CASSWQSSSTDT. From start to end, the CDR3 is CASSWQSSSTDTQYF.

This clone has ten or more counts. The CDR3 bases that were read are TGTGCCAGCAGTCTAGGGGGAGTTGTTTACGAG. As protein: CASSLGGVVYE. The CDR3 in its entirety is CASSLGGVVYEQYF. The rearrangement uses TRBV28 and TRBJ2-7; D may be TRBD1 (6 bases). The read comes to an end 3 residues before the CDR3 does, leaving the germline J gene to fill in the end. The CDR3 has 14 amino acids. Germline V gene lookup returns CDR1 MDHEN and CDR2 SYDVKM. The ends were cut back, 5 bases at V and 4 bases at J, with 15 bases in the middle.

This clone was counted at least ten times. The read stops 3 residues short of the end of the CDR3; the missing end is completed from the germline J gene. The J gene is TRBJ1-3, the V gene TRBV10-3; D is possibly TRBD1 (6 bases). Trimming removed 2 bases from V and 0 bases from J, with 11 bases in between. Germline CDR1 is ENHRY and CDR2 is SYGVKD. There are 16 residues in the CDR3. The CDR3 protein is CAISEADSLSGNTIYF. The DNA read from the CDR3 is TGTGCCATCAGTGAGGCGGACAGCCTCTCTGGAAACACC.